These 21 T cell receptor beta chains originate from one sample sequenced in a study of T-cell memory formation after mild COVID-19. In TCRdb, the 5' RACE reads were re-called with MiXCR into one record per CDR3 protein. This table holds around 250,000 distinct CDR3 sequences, about a sixth found once. Sequencing was done on a sample of PBMCs or a T cell subset sorted from them (not recorded which). These receptors were collected from a man younger than 35 who had mild COVID-19 (a few samples of this study predate the infection). Cell type and time point are not known.

This clonotype was seen a handful of times. The chain employs TRBV6-6 and TRBJ2-7; TRBD1 is a possible D gene (6 bases). Germline V lookup: CDR1 MNHNY, CDR2 SVGAGI (reference sequence). V was trimmed by 7 bases and J by 11 bases, leaving 18 bases between them. This CDR3 spans 12 amino acids. This CDR3 reads CASTVRAGEKYF. CDR3 bases: TGTGCCAGCACCGTAAGGGCAGGGGAGAAGTACTTC.

This chain joins TRBV5-1 and TRBJ2-5; TRBD2 matches 8 bases. J was trimmed by 0 bases and V by 4 bases; bases with no gene match: 8. Germline V gene lookup returns CDR1 SGHRS and CDR2 YFSETQ. The CDR3 extends over 16 amino acids. This CDR3 is CASSGGVAGYQETQYF. The CDR3 nucleotides read TGCGCCAGCAGCGGTGGTGTAGCGGGATACCAAGAGACCCAGTACTTC.

This clonotype has a handful of counts. The chain employs TRBV7-2 and TRBJ1-3, with D maybe TRBD1 (6 bases). Germline V CDR1 and CDR2: SGHTA, FQGNSA. Trimming pared 5 bases from V and 5 bases from J, leaving 16 bases between. The CDR3 is 15 residues long. DNA of the CDR3: TGTGCCAGCAGCGGGGGGCAGGGCCGGCGAAACACCATATATTTT. It translates to CASSGGQGRRNTIYF.

The chain has TRBV4-1 and TRBJ2-7, with D possibly matching TRBD1 (5 bases). This CDR3 spans 13 amino acids. Trimming removed 4 bases from V and 3 bases from J, with 10 bases in between. The germline gives CDR1 MGHRA, CDR2 YSYEKL. In DNA, the CDR3 is TGCGCCAGCAGCCGCCGACAGTTCTACGAGCAGTACTTC. Its translation: CASSRRQFYEQYF.

The chain recombines TRBV4-2 with TRBJ2-7; D may correspond to TRBD1 or TRBD2 (5 bases each). V was clipped by 3 bases and J by 2 bases, with 17 bases between them. The germline CDR1 and CDR2 sequences are LGHNA and YNFKEQ. This CDR3 spans 16 amino acids. Written as DNA, the CDR3 is TGTGCCAGCAGCCAGATTTGGGGGACGCAGACCTACGAGCAGTACTTC. It encodes CASSQIWGTQTYEQYF.

This sequence joins TRBV7-2 and TRBJ1-5; D call uncertain. This CDR3 is built from 14 residues. V lost 5 bases to trimming and J lost 2 bases, with 10 bases between them. The germline V gene encodes CDR1 SGHTA and CDR2 FQGNSA. The CDR3 sequence is CASSLGIGNQPQHF. The CDR3 region has the DNA TGTGCCAGCAGCCTGGGCATCGGCAATCAGCCCCAGCATTTT. Supplemented by reference TRBV7-2 and TRBJ1-5, the full variable domain reads GAGVSQSPSNKVTEKGKDVELRCDPISGHTALYWYRQSLGQGLEFLIYFQGNSAPDKSGLPSDRFSAERTGGSVSTLTIQRTQQEDSAVYLCASSLGIGNQPQHFGDGTRLSIL.

The chain links TRBV4-2 to TRBJ2-1, with 14 positions matching TRBD2. V shed 5 bases, J shed 9 bases, and the junction held 12 bases outside the gene matches. The CDR3 is 17 residues long. CDR1 and CDR2 (germline): LGHNA, YNFKEQ. CDR3 sequence: CASSSLGLAGGLGEQFF. CDR3 in DNA: TGTGCCAGCAGCTCGCTAGGACTAGCGGGGGGCCTAGGTGAGCAGTTCTTC.

The chain combines TRBV7-2 with TRBJ1-1, with D possibly being TRBD1 (6 bases). V lost 6 bases, J lost 2 bases, and 13 bases lay in between. The CDR3 extends over 14 amino acids. Germline V lookup: CDR1 SGHTA, CDR2 FQGNSA. This CDR3 reads CASRSYRDNTEAFF. CDR3 bases: TGTGCCAGCAGATCGTACAGGGATAACACTGAAGCTTTCTTT.

This clonotype has more than one count but fewer than ten. The V and J genes are TRBV14 and TRBJ2-7; 9 bases map to TRBD1. This CDR3 has 15 amino acids. Germline loops: CDR1 SGHDN, CDR2 FVKESK. Trimming cost V 1 base and J 2 bases; bases outside gene matches: 3. Here the CDR3 reads CASSQGGQGTYEQYV. The CDR3 coding sequence is TGTGCCAGCAGCCAAGGGGGACAGGGAACCTACGAGCAGTACGTC.

This chain joins TRBV5-1 and TRBJ2-1, with 10 bases that match TRBD1. Germline loops: CDR1 SGHRS, CDR2 YFSETQ. V dropped 7 bases and J dropped 8; count of bases not matched to a gene: 6. The CDR3 has 13 amino acids. The DNA for the CDR3 is TGCGCCAGCGGGGGACAGGGGTTCGATGAGCAGTTCTTC. Translation: CASGGQGFDEQFF.

The chain carries TRBV5-1 and TRBJ2-3; perhaps D is TRBD1 or TRBD2 (5 bases each). Germline V gene data show CDR1 as SGHRS and CDR2 as YFSETQ. The CDR3 length is 15 residues. Trimming took 4 bases from V and 7 from J, leaving 19 bases between them. The CDR3 DNA is TGCGCCAGCAGCACCGGGACGCCGGGCAGGAATACGCAGTATTTT. Protein product: CASSTGTPGRNTQYF. The variable domain in full, completed from reference TRBV5-1 and TRBJ2-3, reads KAGVTQTPRYLIKTRGQQVTLSCSPISGHRSVSWYQQTPGQGLQFLFEYFSETQRNKGNFPGRFSGRQFSNSRSEMNVSTLELGDSALYLCASSTGTPGRNTQYFGPGTRLTVL.

This sequence joins TRBV12-3 or TRBV12-4 and TRBJ1-5, with D maybe TRBD1 (5 bases). The length of the CDR3 is 16 residues. V lost 4 bases to trimming and J lost 5 bases, with 18 bases between them. The CDR3 nucleotides are TGTGCCAGCAGTTGGGCAGGGTGGGGCACGGATCAGCCCCAGCATTTT. Its translation: CASSWAGWGTDQPQHF.

This clonotype showed up just a few times. The rearrangement links TRBV20-1 to TRBJ1-5, with 8 bases fitting TRBD1. CDR3 length equals 14 residues. Germline values: CDR1 DFQATT, CDR2 SNEGSKA (reference sequence). J was trimmed by 0 bases and V by 6 bases; bases with no gene match: 4. The CDR3 bases are TGCAGTGCACAGGGGGGCTATAGCAATCAGCCCCAGCATTTT. It specifies CSAQGGYSNQPQHF.

V is TRBV5-6 and J is TRBJ2-3; D is undetermined. Germline loops: CDR1 SGHDT, CDR2 YYEEEE. V lost 1 base and J lost 1, with 10 bases in between. The CDR3 is made up of 15 amino acids. CDR3 region: CASSLIGSGTDTQYF. The CDR3 DNA follows: TGTGCCAGCAGCTTGATTGGGTCGGGCACAGATACGCAGTATTTT.

The chain combines TRBV27 with TRBJ1-2, with D unclear. There are 13 residues in the CDR3. V lost 3 bases and J 1 base, leaving 6 bases between the germline ends. Germline values: CDR1 MNHEY, CDR2 SMNVEV (reference sequence). This CDR3 reads CASSFISNYGYTF. The CDR3 DNA reads TGTGCCAGCAGTTTTATCAGTAACTATGGCTACACCTTC.

This clonotype was detected ten times or more. V is TRBV6-5 and J is TRBJ2-5; TRBD2 matches 7 bases. The J segment lost 5 bases and the V segment lost 7 bases, leaving 7 bases of the junction unmatched. This CDR3 contains 13 residues. The germline V gene encodes CDR1 MNHEY and CDR2 SVGAGI. This CDR3 reads CASMTGGGETQYF. DNA for the CDR3: TGTGCCAGCATGACTGGGGGAGGGGAGACCCAGTACTTC.

V and J are TRBV7-2 and TRBJ2-1; 13 positions agree with TRBD2. The V gene's germline CDR1 is SGHTA and CDR2 FQGNSA. This CDR3 comprises 13 residues. Trimming took 4 bases from V and 12 from J; bases not matched to a gene: 3. CDR3 residues: CASSWGLAGMQFF. CDR3 coding DNA: TGTGCCAGCAGCTGGGGACTAGCGGGAATGCAGTTCTTC.

This clonotype was counted a few times. The chain recombines TRBV7-3 with TRBJ2-1; the D is unclear. This CDR3 is 13 amino acids long. Germline V gene data show CDR1 as SGHTA and CDR2 as FQGTGA. V lost 5 bases and J lost 6, with 11 bases in between. CDR3 DNA: TGTGCCAGCAGCCCCTCGTTTGTCAATGAGCAGTTCTTC. This codes for CASSPSFVNEQFF.

This chain connects TRBV4-3 to TRBJ1-2, with D perhaps TRBD1 (6 bases). The germline gives CDR1 LGHNA, CDR2 YSLEER. Trimming cost V 6 bases and J 2 bases, with 19 bases left between them. The CDR3 sequence is 16 residues long. The CDR3 loop is CASRSSYRDVNYGYTF. The DNA of the CDR3 is TGCGCCAGCAGATCTTCGTACAGGGACGTCAACTATGGCTACACCTTC.

This clonotype was counted many times. V usage is TRBV5-1 and J usage is TRBJ2-1; D might be TRBD2 (6 bases). The length of the CDR3 is 15 residues. Trimming removed 4 bases from V and 3 bases from J, with 14 bases in between. Germline values: CDR1 SGHRS, CDR2 YFSETQ. The CDR3 DNA reads TGCGCCAGCAGCCCCGGAGGGGCGAGCTACAATGAGCAGTTCTTC. As protein: CASSPGGASYNEQFF. Filled out from reference TRBV5-1 and TRBJ2-1, the complete variable domain reads KAGVTQTPRYLIKTRGQQVTLSCSPISGHRSVSWYQQTPGQGLQFLFEYFSETQRNKGNFPGRFSGRQFSNSRSEMNVSTLELGDSALYLCASSPGGASYNEQFFGPGTRLTVL.

This chain links TRBV20-1 with TRBJ1-4; D may be TRBD1 (6 bases). The CDR3 has 12 amino acids. The germline CDR1 and CDR2 sequences are DFQATT and SNEGSKA (reference sequence). V lost 0 bases to trimming and J lost 7 bases, with 6 bases between them. CDR3 nucleotide sequence: TGCAGTGCTAGAGACAGGGGTGAAAAACTGTTTTTT. This sequence encodes CSARDRGEKLFF.